This T cell receptor beta chain derives from a study of blood T cell repertoires in COVID-19. Recovery meant two consecutive negative NP/OP PCR tests, professional clearance, or resolved symptoms. Sequencing used immunoSEQ multiplex PCR; TCRdb keeps in-frame clones, though not all of them. The data hold 200,000 to 250,000 clones, with approximately 82% observed a single time. The trim removed 4 bases at V and 2 bases at J, leaving 3 bases unmatched. This CDR3 is built from 15 residues. Germline V gene lookup returns CDR1 LGHDT and CDR2 YNNKEL (reference sequence). The chain links TRBV3-1 (or the pseudogene TRBV3-2) to TRBJ2-3; 10 bases are shared with TRBD1. The specimen was PBMCs or T cells enriched from blood (not recorded which). The clonotype comes from a man aged 35 to 55 who had recovered from COVID-19. This chain's CDR3 is CASSRGTGVTDTQYF. CDR3 nucleotides: TGTGCCAGCAGCCGGGGGACAGGGGTCACAGATACGCAGTATTTT.